The source of this TCR beta chain is a study of blood T cell repertoires in COVID-19. Looking at the study overall: The analysed material was cDNA or gDNA that came from T cells, B-cell-depleted T cells, or PBMCs.

Trimming left V 1 base short and J 8 bases short, with 6 bases between. CDR3 size: 11 residues. Original processing notes: Amplification with reference gene primers provided the estimates of nucleated cell counts. Produced via immunoSEQ multiplex PCR; TCRdb's table is partial and in-frame only. That table is the source of V, J and clone size, and D and trimming were worked out from the DNA. The sample lists a few hundred thousand clones, 88% seen once, with over 4% in the top ten. This chain uses TRBV12-3 or TRBV12-4 with TRBJ2-7, with unresolved D. The TCR originated in a man aged 55 to 69 who had recovered from COVID-19. Sequenced sample: peripheral blood. CDR3 DNA: TGTGCCAGCAGTTTAGACTCCCAGCAGTACTTC. Its protein is CASSLDSQQYF.